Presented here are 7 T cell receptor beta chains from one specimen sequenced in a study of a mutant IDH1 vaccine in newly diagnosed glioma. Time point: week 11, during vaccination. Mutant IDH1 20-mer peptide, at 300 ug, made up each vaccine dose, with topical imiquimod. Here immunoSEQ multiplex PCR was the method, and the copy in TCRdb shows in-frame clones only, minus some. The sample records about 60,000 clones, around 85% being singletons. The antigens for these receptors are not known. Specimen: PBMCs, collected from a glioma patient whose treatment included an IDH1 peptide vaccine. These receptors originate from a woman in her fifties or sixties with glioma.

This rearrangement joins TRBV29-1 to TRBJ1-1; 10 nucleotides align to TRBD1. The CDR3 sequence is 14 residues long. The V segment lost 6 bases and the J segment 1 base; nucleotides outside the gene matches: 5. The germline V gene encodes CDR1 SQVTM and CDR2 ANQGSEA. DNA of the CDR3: TGCAGCGTAAGACAGGGGGCGACGAACACTGAAGCTTTCTTT. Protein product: CSVRQGATNTEAFF.

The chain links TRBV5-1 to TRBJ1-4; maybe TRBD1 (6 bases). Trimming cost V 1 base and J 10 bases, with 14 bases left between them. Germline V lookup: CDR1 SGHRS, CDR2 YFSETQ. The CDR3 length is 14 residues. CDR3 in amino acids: CASSLSAGEGKLFF. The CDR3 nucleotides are TGCGCCAGCAGCTTGTCGGCAGGGGAGGGAAAACTGTTTTTT.

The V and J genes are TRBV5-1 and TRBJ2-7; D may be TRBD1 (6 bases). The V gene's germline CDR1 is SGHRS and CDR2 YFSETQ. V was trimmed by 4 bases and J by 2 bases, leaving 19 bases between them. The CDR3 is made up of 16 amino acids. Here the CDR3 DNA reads TGCGCCAGCAGCCCGGTGGGGGCAGGGAAAACCTACGAGCAGTACTTC. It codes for CASSPVGAGKTYEQYF.

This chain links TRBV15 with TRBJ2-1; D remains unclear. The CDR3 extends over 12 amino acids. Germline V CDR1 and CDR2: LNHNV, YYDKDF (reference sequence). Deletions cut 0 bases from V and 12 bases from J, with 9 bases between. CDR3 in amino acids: CATSRDLERQFF. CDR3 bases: TGTGCCACCAGCAGAGATCTGGAGCGGCAGTTCTTC.

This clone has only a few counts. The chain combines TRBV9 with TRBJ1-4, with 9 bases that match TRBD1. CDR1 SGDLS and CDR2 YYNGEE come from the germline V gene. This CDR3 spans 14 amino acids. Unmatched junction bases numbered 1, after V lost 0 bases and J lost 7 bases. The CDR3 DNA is TGTGCCAGCAGCGTAGGACAGGGGGGTGAAAAACTGTTTTTT. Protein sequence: CASSVGQGGEKLFF.

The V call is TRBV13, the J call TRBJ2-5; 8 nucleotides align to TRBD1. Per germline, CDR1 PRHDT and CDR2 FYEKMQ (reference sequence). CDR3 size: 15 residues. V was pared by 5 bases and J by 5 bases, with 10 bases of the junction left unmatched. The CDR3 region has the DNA TGTGCCAGCAGCCAGACAGGGGAGGAGCGCGAGACCCAGTACTTC. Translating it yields CASSQTGEERETQYF. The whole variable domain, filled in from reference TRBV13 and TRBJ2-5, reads AAGVIQSPRHLIKEKRETATLKCYPIPRHDTVYWYQQGPGQDPQFLISFYEKMQSDKGSIPDRFSAQQFSDYHSELNMSSLELGDSALYFCASSQTGEERETQYFGPGTRLLVL.

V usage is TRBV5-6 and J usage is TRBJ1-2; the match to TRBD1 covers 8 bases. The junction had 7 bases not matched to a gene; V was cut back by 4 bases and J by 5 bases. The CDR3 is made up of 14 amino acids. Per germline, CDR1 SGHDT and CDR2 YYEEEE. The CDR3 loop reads CASSLGTGKYGYTF. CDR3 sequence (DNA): TGTGCCAGCAGCCTCGGGACAGGAAAATATGGCTACACCTTC.